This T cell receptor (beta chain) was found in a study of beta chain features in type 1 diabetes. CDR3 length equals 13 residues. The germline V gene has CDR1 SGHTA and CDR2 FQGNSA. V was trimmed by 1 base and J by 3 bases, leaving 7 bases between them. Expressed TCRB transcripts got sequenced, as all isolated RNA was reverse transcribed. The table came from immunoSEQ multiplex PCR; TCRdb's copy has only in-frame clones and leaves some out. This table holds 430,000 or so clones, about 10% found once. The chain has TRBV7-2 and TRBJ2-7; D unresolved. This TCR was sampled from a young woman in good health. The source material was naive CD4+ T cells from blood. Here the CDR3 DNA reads TGTGCCAGCAGCTTAGATCCTAGCTACGAGCAGTACTTC. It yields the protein CASSLDPSYEQYF.